This TCR beta chain was documented in a study of blood T cell repertoires in COVID-19. As handled by the study authors: Nucleated cell counts were estimated from reference gene primer amplification. TCRdb keeps only in-frame clones here, not all; method: immunoSEQ multiplex PCR. The V and J calls and clone size come from that table; D and trimming were worked out from the DNA. The data hold fewer than 500,000 clones, with 80% to 90% observed a single time. Participants were aged about 18 to 90 years, lived in about 26 US areas, and enrolled virtually. The clonotype originates from a young man who had recovered from COVID-19. The specimen was PBMCs or T cells enriched from blood (not recorded which).

The CDR3 is CASSPSRGSQPQHF. The CDR3 region has the DNA TGTGCCAGCTCACCATCGCGAGGGAGTCAGCCCCAGCATTTT. The chain is built from TRBV18 and TRBJ1-5; D not resolved. Deletions cut 2 bases from V and 6 bases from J, with 11 bases between. Germline assignment: CDR1 KGHSH and CDR2 LQKENI. CDR3 size: 14 residues.